Shown below are 15 T cell receptor beta chains from a single sample sequenced in a study of cytomegalovirus exposure and HLA in healthy donors. The PCR had 60 Vbeta and 13 Jbeta primers. Some clones are missing from TCRdb's copy, which holds only in-frame ones; the method was immunoSEQ multiplex PCR. The table lists roughly 180,000 clones, approximately 80% of them singletons. The sample consisted of PBMCs. These receptors originate from a man aged 18-30 years in good health and CMV-seronegative.

The chain joins TRBV25-1 to TRBJ2-2; TRBD2 is a possible D gene (7 bases). CDR3 length: 13 amino acids. Germline lookup yields CDR1 MGHDK and CDR2 SYGVNS. The germline V and J ends were trimmed by 10 bases and 11 bases, with 20 bases remaining between them. Here the CDR3 DNA reads TGTGCCACCAAGGGGGGGGGCCCCGCTGAGCTGTTTTTT. Its protein is CATKGGGPAELFF. The variable domain in full, with the rest retrieved from reference TRBV25-1 and TRBJ2-2, is EADIYQTPRYLVIGTGKKITLECSQTMGHDKMYWYQQDPGMELHLIHYSYGVNSTEKGDLSSESTVSRIRTEHFPLTLESARPSHTSQYLCATKGGGPAELFFGEGSRLTVL.

The chain carries TRBV19 and TRBJ2-1; the D is unclear. The CDR3 is 11 amino acids. The germline V and J ends were trimmed by 8 bases and 4 bases, with 6 bases remaining between them. Looked up from germline, CDR1 is LNHDA and CDR2 is SQIVND (reference sequence). The CDR3 DNA sequence: TGTGCCAGTCTTTCGTACAATGAGCAGTTCTTC. Its protein is CASLSYNEQFF.

The V gene is TRBV18, the J gene TRBJ2-1, with D uncertain. This CDR3 is 13 amino acids long. Trimming left V 0 bases short and J 6 bases short, with 6 bases between. Germline lookup yields CDR1 KGHSH and CDR2 LQKENI. This chain's CDR3 is CASSPPAVNEQFF. CDR3 coding DNA: TGTGCCAGCTCACCACCTGCGGTCAATGAGCAGTTCTTC.

The J gene is TRBJ2-7, the V gene TRBV5-6, with D perhaps matching TRBD1 (6 bases). CDR3 length equals 15 residues. Germline V gene lookup returns CDR1 SGHDT and CDR2 YYEEEE. Trimming stripped 0 bases from V and 3 bases from J, with 13 bases between. The CDR3 coding sequence is TGTGCCAGCAGCTTGGTGGGGGCAGGTCACTACGAGCAGTACTTC. Translation: CASSLVGAGHYEQYF.

This clone was seen a few times. The chain is built from TRBV5-1 and TRBJ2-2; 9 nucleotides match TRBD1. The CDR3 length is 16 residues. J lost 4 bases, V lost 4 bases, and 8 bases had no gene match. Germline-derived CDR1 and CDR2 are SGHRS and YFSETQ. CDR3 nucleotides: TGCGCCAGCAGCAAAAAGGACAGGGGAATCACCGGGGAGCTGTTTTTT. Translated, it gives CASSKKDRGITGELFF.

The chain is built from TRBV14 and TRBJ2-1; a weak D match, TRBD2 (5 bases). The V gene lost 1 base and the J gene lost 8 bases, with 12 bases spanning the gap. The germline V gene encodes CDR1 SGHDN and CDR2 FVKESK. The CDR3 totals 14 residues. This chain's CDR3 is CASSQVGNLDEQFF. The CDR3 DNA is TGTGCCAGCAGCCAAGTCGGGAACTTGGATGAGCAGTTCTTC.

V and J are TRBV27 and TRBJ1-1; the D is unclear. The ends were cut back, 4 bases at V and 3 bases at J, with 15 bases in the middle. The CDR3 has 15 residues. Germline V gene lookup returns CDR1 MNHEY and CDR2 SMNVEV (reference sequence). The CDR3: CASSSLFDMDTEAFF. The CDR3 DNA follows: TGTGCCAGCAGTTCGTTGTTTGACATGGACACTGAAGCTTTCTTT.

This clone was seen once. V is TRBV28 and J is TRBJ2-3; 10 bases align to TRBD2. Germline-derived CDR1 and CDR2 are MDHEN and SYDVKM. Unmatched junction bases numbered 9, after V lost 6 bases and J lost 3 bases. This CDR3 is 16 amino acids long. CDR3 loop: CASRFYPSGSTDTQYF. DNA of the CDR3: TGTGCCAGCAGATTCTACCCTAGCGGGAGTACAGATACGCAGTATTTT.

V gene TRBV27 combines with J gene TRBJ2-5, with no clear D. The J call may be mistaken, given a closer DNA end match to TRBJ2-7. CDR3 length: 16 residues. Germline V CDR1 and CDR2: MNHEY, SMNVEV (reference sequence). CDR3: CASVGMGKVSAYEQYF. The CDR3 bases are TGTGCCAGCGTAGGTATGGGCAAGGTCTCAGCCTACGAGCAGTACTTC.

This CDR3 reads CASSHRWGRRRFPTDTQYF. CDR3 sequence (DNA): TGCGCCAGCAGCCATAGATGGGGGAGGCGCCGATTTCCCACAGATACGCAGTATTTT. The chain combines TRBV4-3 with TRBJ2-3, with D perhaps TRBD2 (6 bases). V was clipped by 3 bases and J by 2 bases, with 24 bases between them. CDR3 size: 19 residues. The germline CDR1 and CDR2 sequences are LGHNA and YSLEER.

V gene TRBV4-1 combines with J gene TRBJ2-3, with 9 bases that match TRBD1. This CDR3 contains 16 residues. V gave up 4 bases and J gave up 2 bases; unmatched junction bases: 7. Looked up from germline, CDR1 is MGHRA and CDR2 is YSYEKL. The DNA of the CDR3 is TGCGCCAGCAGCCTGGACAGGGGCGAGACCACAGATACGCAGTATTTT. This codes for CASSLDRGETTDTQYF.

The chain has TRBV6-5 and TRBJ2-7, with D maybe TRBD2 (5 bases). The germline gives CDR1 MNHEY, CDR2 SVGAGI. The CDR3 runs to 14 residues. The germline V and J ends were trimmed by 4 bases and 4 bases, with 14 bases remaining between them. The CDR3 DNA reads TGTGCCAGCAGTTTCCGGGGTTCCTTATACGAGCAGTACTTC. Protein sequence: CASSFRGSLYEQYF.

This clone was seen once. The V and J genes are TRBV19 and TRBJ1-5; D possibly corresponds to TRBD1 (6 bases). This CDR3 has 15 residues. The ends were cut back, 1 base at V and 4 bases at J, with 11 bases in the middle. Germline loops: CDR1 LNHDA, CDR2 SQIVND (reference sequence). CDR3 DNA: TGTGCCAGTAGTATAGTTAGGACAGAAAATCAGCCCCAGCATTTT. This encodes CASSIVRTENQPQHF.

This clone turned up a few times. The junction differs from germline at one of its ends, possibly a read error. CDR3 amino acids: CASSLGREDTQYF. In DNA, the CDR3 is TGTGCTAGCAGCTTAGGCCGGGAAGATACGCAGTATTTT. The chain combines TRBV7-7 with TRBJ2-3; D may be TRBD2 (5 bases). The CDR3 runs 13 residues. Germline V CDR1 and CDR2: SSHAT, FNYEAQ (reference sequence).

The chain couples TRBV6-1 to TRBJ2-1, with TRBD1 matching 7 bases. Germline assignment: CDR1 MNHNS and CDR2 SASEGT. This CDR3 has 15 amino acids. V lost 2 bases and J lost 6; bases outside the gene matches: 7. The CDR3 loop is CASSELGQQFNEQFF. CDR3 DNA: TGTGCCAGCAGTGAACTGGGACAGCAATTCAATGAGCAGTTCTTC.